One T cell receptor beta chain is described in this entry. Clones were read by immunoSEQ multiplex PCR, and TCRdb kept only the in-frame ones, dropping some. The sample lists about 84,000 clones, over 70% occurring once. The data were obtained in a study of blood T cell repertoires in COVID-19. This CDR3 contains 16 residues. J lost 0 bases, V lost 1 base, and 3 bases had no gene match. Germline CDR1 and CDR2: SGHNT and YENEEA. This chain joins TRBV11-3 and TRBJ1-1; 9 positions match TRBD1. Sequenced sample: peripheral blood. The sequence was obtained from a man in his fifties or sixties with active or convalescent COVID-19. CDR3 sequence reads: CASSLGTGDVNTEAFF. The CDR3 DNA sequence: TGTGCCAGCAGCTTAGGGACAGGGGACGTGAACACTGAAGCTTTCTTT.